Presented here are 10 T cell receptor beta chains from one specimen sequenced in a study of blood T cell repertoires in COVID-19. Profiled with immunoSEQ multiplex PCR; TCRdb holds only in-frame clones, not every one. The sample consists of some 130,000 clones, about 80% of them appearing once. Sequencing was performed on peripheral blood. The receptors stem from a woman older than 75 with acute or convalescent COVID-19.

The chain combines TRBV13 with TRBJ1-1, with D hard to call. Germline V gene lookup returns CDR1 PRHDT and CDR2 FYEKMQ (reference sequence). The CDR3 covers 14 residues. Between the trimmed V and J ends, which lost 2 bases and 1 base, there was a span of 8 bases. CDR3 in amino acids: CASSLQASNTEAFF. The CDR3 DNA sequence: TGTGCCAGCAGCTTACAGGCGTCGAACACTGAAGCTTTCTTT.

This chain joins TRBV7-2 and TRBJ2-2; TRBD1 agrees at 10 bases. V trimming: 5 bases; J trimming: 4 bases; junction bases outside the gene matches: 7. The germline gives CDR1 SGHTA, CDR2 FQGNSA. This CDR3 spans 16 amino acids. In nucleotides, the CDR3 is TGTGCCAGCAGCCTCCGACAGGGGGCAACCACCGGGGAGCTGTTTTTT. Its protein is CASSLRQGATTGELFF.

This rearrangement joins TRBV7-8 to TRBJ2-1, with D possibly TRBD2 on 6 matching bases. The V gene lost 4 bases and the J gene lost 0 bases, with 10 bases spanning the gap. Germline CDR1 SGHVS, CDR2 FQNEAQ. The CDR3 runs to 15 residues. The CDR3 sequence: CASSSGGSSYNEQFF. The CDR3 DNA sequence: TGTGCCAGCAGCTCCGGAGGGAGCTCCTACAATGAGCAGTTCTTC.

The chain combines TRBV5-1 with TRBJ2-7, with 8 nucleotides matching TRBD1. Germline CDR1 is SGHRS and CDR2 is YFSETQ. The CDR3 runs to 17 residues. V shed 4 bases, J shed 5 bases, and the junction held 17 bases outside the gene matches. Here the CDR3 DNA reads TGCGCCAGCAGCCCCACTCCCGTAGGACAGGGTAAGAACGAGCAGTACTTC. Residues: CASSPTPVGQGKNEQYF.

The J gene is TRBJ2-7, the V gene TRBV4-1; 12 bases agree with TRBD2. The CDR3 consists of 17 residues. Looked up from germline, CDR1 is MGHRA and CDR2 is YSYEKL. Trimming cost V 1 base and J 4 bases; bases outside gene matches: 8. In DNA form, the CDR3 reads TGCGCCAGCAGCCAAGGGCCCCTGCTAGCGGGAGGGTACGAGCAGTACTTC. This sequence encodes CASSQGPLLAGGYEQYF.

The V call is TRBV5-6, the J call TRBJ2-7; unclear D gene. Germline V gene lookup returns CDR1 SGHDT and CDR2 YYEEEE. There are 13 residues in the CDR3. V dropped 4 bases and J dropped 2 bases, with 10 bases sitting between them. The CDR3 DNA is TGTGCCAGCAGCAACCTAGTTACCTACGAGCAGTACTTC. This sequence encodes CASSNLVTYEQYF.

The chain couples TRBV29-1 to TRBJ2-3; TRBD2 matches at 9 bases. CDR1 SQVTM and CDR2 ANQGSEA come from the germline V gene. V shed 1 base, J shed 1 base, and the junction held 3 bases outside the gene matches. The length of the CDR3 is 15 residues. The CDR3 reads CSVEGREGGTDTQYF. DNA of the CDR3: TGCAGCGTTGAAGGGCGGGAGGGGGGCACAGATACGCAGTATTTT.

This sequence joins TRBV4-3 and TRBJ1-6, with TRBD1 matching over 7 bases. V was clipped by 5 bases and J by 8 bases; unmatched bases: 12. The CDR3 runs to 16 residues. Germline V gene lookup returns CDR1 LGHNA and CDR2 YSLEER. The CDR3 DNA follows: TGCGCCAGCAGCTCTGACGGACAGGCCTTTCATTCACCCCTCCACTTT. This sequence encodes CASSSDGQAFHSPLHF.

The V gene is TRBV5-4, the J gene TRBJ1-2; D is possibly TRBD1 (6 bases). The ends were cut back, 4 bases at V and 2 bases at J, with 15 bases in the middle. This CDR3 has 15 amino acids. From germline, CDR1 is SGHNT and CDR2 YYREEE (reference sequence). CDR3 coding DNA: TGTGCCAGCAGCCTAGGCGGGGGGCGGAACTATGGCTACACCTTC. Protein: CASSLGGGRNYGYTF.

The CDR3 is CASKNGQGYGYTF. CDR3 sequence (DNA): TGTGCCAGCAAGAATGGACAGGGCTATGGCTACACCTTC. The genes are TRBV6-5 and TRBJ1-2; 8 bases match TRBD1. The V and J ends lost 7 bases and 4 bases, in that order; junction bases with no gene match: 5. This CDR3 spans 13 amino acids. Looked up from germline, CDR1 is MNHEY and CDR2 is SVGAGI.